The 21 T cell receptor beta chains presented below share a single source sample, sequenced in a study of blood T cell repertoires in COVID-19. Profiled with immunoSEQ multiplex PCR; TCRdb holds only in-frame clones, not every one. This repertoire shows 45,000 to 70,000 clones, more than 60% found once; its top ten account for 15% to 20%. The source material was peripheral blood. The source is a woman aged 45-59 years with active or convalescent COVID-19.

This clone turned up a few times. CDR3 sequence: CATSEGAREQYF. CDR3 bases: TGTGCCACCAGTGAGGGGGCTCGGGAGCAGTACTTC. J is TRBJ2-7 and V is TRBV24-1, with D perhaps matching TRBD1 (6 bases). The V end was cut by 4 bases, the J end by 7 bases, with 10 bases between. The CDR3 sequence is 12 residues long. Germline CDR1 is KGHDR and CDR2 is SFDVKD.

In its sample, this clone was seen a few times. The chain uses TRBV18 and TRBJ2-1, with 11 bases identical to TRBD2. V was pared by 6 bases and J by 9 bases, with 10 bases of the junction left unmatched. Germline CDR1 is KGHSH and CDR2 is LQKENI. The CDR3 covers 15 residues. The CDR3 coding sequence is TGTGCCAGCTCTCGGACTAGCGGGCGTGGGATTGAGCAGTTCTTC. It codes for CASSRTSGRGIEQFF.

This chain uses TRBV27 with TRBJ1-2, with a possible D match to TRBD1 (6 bases). Between the trimmed V and J ends, which lost 2 bases and 3 bases, there was a span of 10 bases. Germline V gene sequence: CDR1 MNHEY, CDR2 SMNVEV (reference sequence). This CDR3 is built from 14 residues. CDR3 in amino acids: CASSLGGAYYGYTF. The CDR3 DNA is TGTGCCAGCAGTTTAGGGGGCGCTTACTATGGCTACACCTTC.

The chain employs TRBV4-1 and TRBJ2-7; 7 bases match TRBD1. CDR1 MGHRA and CDR2 YSYEKL come from the germline V gene. The CDR3 is made up of 15 amino acids. Unmatched junction bases numbered 5, after V lost 1 base and J lost 2 bases. This chain's CDR3 is CASSQAAGGPYEQYF. In DNA form, the CDR3 reads TGCGCCAGCAGCCAAGCGGCAGGGGGTCCCTACGAGCAGTACTTC.

The V call is TRBV5-6, the J call TRBJ2-3; unclear D gene. The CDR3 loop spans 13 amino acids. V dropped 2 bases and J dropped 3 bases, with 7 bases sitting between them. Germline CDR1 and CDR2: SGHDT and YYEEEE. As DNA, the CDR3 is TGTGCCAGCAGCTTAGTACTGACAGATACGCAGTATTTT. It translates to CASSLVLTDTQYF.

This clone was detected only once. This chain joins TRBV3-1 (or the pseudogene TRBV3-2) and TRBJ2-1; 12 bases map to TRBD2. This CDR3 has 15 amino acids. The junction had 8 bases not matched to a gene; V was cut back by 1 base and J by 13 bases. The germline CDR1 and CDR2 sequences are LGHDT and YNNKEL (reference sequence). The CDR3 DNA follows: TGTGCCAGCAGCCAAGTGGCTAGCGGGAGGGCCGTACAGTTCTTC. It is translated as CASSQVASGRAVQFF.

The chain combines TRBV27 with TRBJ1-5, with TRBD1 identical over 9 bases. Per germline, CDR1 MNHEY and CDR2 SMNVEV (reference sequence). The CDR3 has 16 amino acids. The ends lost 6 bases at V and 2 bases at J; junction bases unmatched: 8. CDR3 region: CASRPGGDRGNQPQHF. CDR3 nucleotides: TGTGCCAGCAGGCCTGGGGGGGACAGGGGCAATCAGCCCCAGCATTTT.

A remark on this clone: Likely a read error: the CDR3 ends without its conserved phenylalanine or tryptophan. No DNA is shown, since the ends of the CDR3 on it are uncertain; the CDR3 is the one TCRdb lists. The chain carries TRBV5-4 and TRBJ2-4; the table names TRBD1, a call not compared with the DNA. The CDR3 is 10 amino acids in total, end residues counted. The V gene's germline CDR1 is SGHNT and CDR2 YYREEE (reference sequence). CDR3 amino acids: CASSFITGTV.

The V gene is TRBV2, the J gene TRBJ2-1, with D perhaps TRBD2 (5 bases). Between the trimmed V and J ends, which lost 1 base and 7 bases, there was a span of 14 bases. This CDR3 region has 15 residues. Germline assignment: CDR1 SNHLY and CDR2 FYNNEI. The CDR3: CASSEVAGPGNEQFF. CDR3 DNA sequence: TGTGCCAGCAGTGAAGTGGCGGGCCCGGGGAATGAGCAGTTCTTC. Complete variable domain (other parts from reference TRBV2 and TRBJ2-1): EPEVTQTPSHQVTQMGQEVILRCVPISNHLYFYWYRQILGQKVEFLVSFYNNEISEKSEIFDDQFSVERPDGSNFTLKIRSTKLEDSAMYFCASSEVAGPGNEQFFGPGTRLTVL.

The J gene is TRBJ1-4, the V gene TRBV7-9, with D possibly matching TRBD1 (5 bases). V gave up 6 bases and J gave up 10 bases, with 27 bases separating them. This CDR3 has 17 amino acids. CDR1 SEHNR and CDR2 FQNEAQ come from the germline V gene (reference sequence). The DNA for the CDR3 is TGTGCCAGCAGTCCCGGTATTAGGCGGGGCGGACTCGGAAAACTGTTTTTT. Amino acid sequence: CASSPGIRRGGLGKLFF.

The chain combines TRBV7-9 with TRBJ1-5; the D gene is possibly TRBD1 (5 bases). The V gene's germline CDR1 is SEHNR and CDR2 FQNEAQ (reference sequence). The CDR3 has 15 residues. The V and J ends lost 1 base and 7 bases respectively, with 14 bases between them. The CDR3: CASSLESGARQPQHF. CDR3 sequence (DNA): TGTGCCAGCAGCTTAGAAAGCGGGGCAAGGCAGCCCCAGCATTTT.

J is TRBJ2-3 and V is TRBV18; 12 bases fit TRBD2. The ends lost 2 bases at V and 4 bases at J; junction bases unmatched: 1. Per the germline V gene, CDR1 is KGHSH and CDR2 is LQKENI. The CDR3 has 15 amino acids. CDR3 loop: CASSPGLAGSDTQYF. CDR3 DNA: TGTGCCAGCTCACCAGGACTAGCGGGGTCAGATACGCAGTATTTT.

This clone has only a few counts. The chain recombines TRBV30 with TRBJ1-5; D possibly corresponds to TRBD1 (5 bases). The V gene lost 4 bases and the J gene lost 6 bases, with 13 bases spanning the gap. This CDR3 has 13 residues. Germline assignment: CDR1 GTSNPN and CDR2 SVGIG (reference sequence). For the CDR3, the DNA is TGTGCCTGGAAGGCAAAAGGGGCTCAGCCCCAGCATTTT. This codes for CAWKAKGAQPQHF.

The rearrangement joins TRBV7-2 to TRBJ2-5; perhaps TRBD2 as D (5 bases). V gave up 5 bases and J gave up 1 base, with 8 bases separating them. This CDR3 is 13 amino acids long. CDR1 is SGHTA and CDR2 is FQGNSA in the germline V gene. The CDR3 spells CASSGRSQETQYF. In nucleotides, the CDR3 is TGTGCCAGCAGCGGGAGATCCCAAGAGACCCAGTACTTC.

CDR3 region: CASTPTGGGEKLFF. The CDR3 DNA reads TGTGCCAGCACTCCGACAGGGGGAGGAGAAAAACTGTTTTTT. The V call is TRBV28, the J call TRBJ1-4; TRBD1 matches 9 bases. Losses at the gene ends were 7 bases for V and 8 bases for J; bases not matched to a gene: 8. The CDR3 is 14 residues long. Germline-derived CDR1 and CDR2 are MDHEN and SYDVKM.

The chain combines TRBV2 with TRBJ2-1, with 9 bases fitting TRBD2. Germline V gives CDR1 SNHLY, CDR2 FYNNEI. V lost 0 bases, J lost 3 bases, and 6 bases stayed unmatched. There are 17 residues in the CDR3. The CDR3 loop reads CASSEARLAGSYNEQFF. The CDR3 coding sequence is TGTGCCAGCAGTGAAGCACGTCTAGCGGGGAGCTACAATGAGCAGTTCTTC.

By share, this clone counts as medium-sized. The J gene is TRBJ2-3, the V gene TRBV5-1; D is undetermined. The CDR3 has 13 residues. The germline CDR1 and CDR2 sequences are SGHRS and YFSETQ. The ends were cut back, 5 bases at V and 2 bases at J, with 9 bases in the middle. The chain's CDR3 is CASRAEVTDTQYF. The CDR3 DNA reads as TGCGCCAGCAGGGCTGAGGTCACAGATACGCAGTATTTT. The full variable domain, completed using reference TRBV5-1 and TRBJ2-3, is KAGVTQTPRYLIKTRGQQVTLSCSPISGHRSVSWYQQTPGQGLQFLFEYFSETQRNKGNFPGRFSGRQFSNSRSEMNVSTLELGDSALYLCASRAEVTDTQYFGPGTRLTVL.

This clone was counted once. This chain joins TRBV28 and TRBJ2-1; 14 bases are a match to TRBD2. Per germline, CDR1 MDHEN and CDR2 SYDVKM. J was trimmed by 6 bases and V by 6 bases; bases with no gene match: 4. The CDR3 consists of 15 residues. CDR3 amino acids: CASSRGLAGVNEQFF. Here the CDR3 DNA reads TGTGCCAGCAGCCGGGGACTAGCGGGAGTCAATGAGCAGTTCTTC.

This clone has just one count. The chain links TRBV2 to TRBJ2-7; 8 bases align to TRBD2. CDR1 and CDR2 (germline): SNHLY, FYNNEI. The CDR3 length is 16 residues. J lost 0 bases, V lost 2 bases, and 6 bases had no gene match. CDR3 sequence reads: CASSERSGSPSYEQYF. CDR3 sequence (DNA): TGTGCCAGCAGTGAAAGGAGCGGGAGTCCCTCCTACGAGCAGTACTTC. The full variable domain, completed using reference TRBV2 and TRBJ2-7, is EPEVTQTPSHQVTQMGQEVILRCVPISNHLYFYWYRQILGQKVEFLVSFYNNEISEKSEIFDDQFSVERPDGSNFTLKIRSTKLEDSAMYFCASSERSGSPSYEQYFGPGTRLTVT.

The CDR3 loop reads CASTQGNFPFTGELFF. The CDR3 region has the DNA TGTGCCAGCACCCAGGGGAACTTTCCCTTCACCGGGGAGCTGTTTTTT. The V call is TRBV28, the J call TRBJ2-2; weak D call: TRBD1 (6 bases). CDR3 length: 16 amino acids. V was cut by 7 bases and J by 4 bases, with 19 bases left in between. Germline V gene data show CDR1 as MDHEN and CDR2 as SYDVKM.

This clone was observed a single time. This chain links TRBV11-3 with TRBJ2-2; the D is unclear. V lost 5 bases and J 0 bases, leaving 13 bases between the germline ends. The CDR3 loop spans 16 amino acids. Germline CDR1 reads SGHNT; CDR2 reads YENEEA. The CDR3, as DNA: TGTGCCAGCAGCCTATACGAGCCGACGAACACCGGGGAGCTGTTTTTT. As protein: CASSLYEPTNTGELFF.